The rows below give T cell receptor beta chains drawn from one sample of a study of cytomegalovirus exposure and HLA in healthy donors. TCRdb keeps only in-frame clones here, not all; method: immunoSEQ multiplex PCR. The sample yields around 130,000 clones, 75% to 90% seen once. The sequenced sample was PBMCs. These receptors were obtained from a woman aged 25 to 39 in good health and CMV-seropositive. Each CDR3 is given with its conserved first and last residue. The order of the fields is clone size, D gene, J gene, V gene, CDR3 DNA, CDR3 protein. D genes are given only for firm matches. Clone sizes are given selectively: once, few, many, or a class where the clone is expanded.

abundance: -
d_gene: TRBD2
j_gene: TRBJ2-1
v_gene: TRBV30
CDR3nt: TGTGCCCGGAGCTACGGGGGGGCCTACAATGAGCAGTTCTTC
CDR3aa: CARSYGGAYNEQFF

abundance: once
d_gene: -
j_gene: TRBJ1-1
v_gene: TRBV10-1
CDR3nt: TGCGCCAGCAGTTCTACAGGGTTTTTCACTGAAGCTTTCTTT
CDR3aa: CASSSTGFFTEAFF

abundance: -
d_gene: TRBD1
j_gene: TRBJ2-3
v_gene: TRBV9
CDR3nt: TGTGCCAGCAGCGACACAGGGGGAGGATCATTGGATACGCAGTATTTT
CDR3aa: CASSDTGGGSLDTQYF

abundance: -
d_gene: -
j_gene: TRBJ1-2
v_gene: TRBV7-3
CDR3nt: TGTGCCAGCTCACCGACCGGGGACTATGGCTACACCTTC
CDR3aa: CASSPTGDYGYTF

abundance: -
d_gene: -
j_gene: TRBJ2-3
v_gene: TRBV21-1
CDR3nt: TGTGCCAGCAGCACCCCTAGCGGGTTTACAGATACGCAGTATTTT
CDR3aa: CASSTPSGFTDTQYF

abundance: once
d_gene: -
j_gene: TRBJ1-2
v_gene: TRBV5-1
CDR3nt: TGCGCCAGCAGCCCCTCCAGGGTTGACTATGGCTACACCTTC
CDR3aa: CASSPSRVDYGYTF

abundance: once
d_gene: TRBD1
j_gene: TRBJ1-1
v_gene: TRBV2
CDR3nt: TGTGCCAGCAGTAACGACAGGGTGGTGACTGAAGCTTTCTTT
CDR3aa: CASSNDRVVTEAFF

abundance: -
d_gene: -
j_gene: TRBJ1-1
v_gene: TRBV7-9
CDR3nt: TGTGCCAGCAGCTTAGTTATGAACACTGAAGCTTTCTTT
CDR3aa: CASSLVMNTEAFF

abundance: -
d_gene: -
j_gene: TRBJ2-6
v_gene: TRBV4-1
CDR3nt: TGCGCCAGCAGCCAAGATTTGACAGTCGGGGCCAACGTCCTGACTTTC
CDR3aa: CASSQDLTVGANVLTF

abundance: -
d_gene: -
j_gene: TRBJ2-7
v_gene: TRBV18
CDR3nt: TGTGCCAGCTCACCAGGCGGACTCGACTACGAGCAGTACTTC
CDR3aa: CASSPGGLDYEQYF

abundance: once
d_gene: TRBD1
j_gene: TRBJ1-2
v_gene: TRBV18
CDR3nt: TGTGCCAGCTCACCTTCCGTGGGACAGGGGGCCGTTGGCTACACCTTC
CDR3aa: CASSPSVGQGAVGYTF

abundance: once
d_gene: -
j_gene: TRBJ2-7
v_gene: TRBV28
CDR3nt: TGTGCCAGCAGTTTTGTCATAGTGCTTTCCGCGACCTACGAGCAGTACTTC
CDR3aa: CASSFVIVLSATYEQYF

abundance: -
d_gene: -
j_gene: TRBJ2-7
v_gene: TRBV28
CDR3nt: TGTGCCAGCAGTTTATCGGAGGGGATCTACGAGCAGTACTTC
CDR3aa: CASSLSEGIYEQYF

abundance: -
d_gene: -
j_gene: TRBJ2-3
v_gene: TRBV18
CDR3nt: TGTGCCAGCTCCGCCAATGGGGCGGGGGCAAGCACAGATACGCAGTATTTT
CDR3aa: CASSANGAGASTDTQYF

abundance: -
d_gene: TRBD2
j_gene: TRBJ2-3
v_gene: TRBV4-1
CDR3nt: TGCGCCAGCAGCCAAAATCCCCCCACACTAGCGGGGGCCCTATATACGCAGTATTTT
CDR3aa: CASSQNPPTLAGALYTQYF

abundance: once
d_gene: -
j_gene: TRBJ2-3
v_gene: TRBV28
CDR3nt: TGTGCCAGCAGTTCGGGTCTCCCGACGGATACGCAGTATTTT
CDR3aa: CASSSGLPTDTQYF

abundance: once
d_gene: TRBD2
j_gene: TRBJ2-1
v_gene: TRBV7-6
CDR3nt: TGTGCCAGCAGCTTAGCTGGGCTAGCGGGTCTCACAAGCTCCTACAATGAGCAGTTCTTC
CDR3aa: CASSLAGLAGLTSSYNEQFF

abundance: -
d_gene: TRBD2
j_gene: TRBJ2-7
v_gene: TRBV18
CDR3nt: TGTGCCAGCTCACCACCGGGACTAGCGGCGGGCTACGAGCAGTACTTC
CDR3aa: CASSPPGLAAGYEQYF

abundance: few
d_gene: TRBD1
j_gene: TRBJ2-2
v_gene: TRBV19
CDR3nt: TGTGCCAGTAGACCAGAGGGGGCAGGGAGATGGACCGGGGAGCTGTTTTTT
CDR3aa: CASRPEGAGRWTGELFF

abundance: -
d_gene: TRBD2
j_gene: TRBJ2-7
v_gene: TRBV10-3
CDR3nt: TGTGCCATCAGTGATAGCGGGGGCTCTTCCTACGAGCAGTACTTC
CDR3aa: CAISDSGGSSYEQYF

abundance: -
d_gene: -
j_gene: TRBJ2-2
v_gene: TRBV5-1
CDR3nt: TGCGCCAGCAGCTTGGTTTGGCGGGCGAACACCGGGGAGCTGTTTTTT
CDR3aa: CASSLVWRANTGELFF

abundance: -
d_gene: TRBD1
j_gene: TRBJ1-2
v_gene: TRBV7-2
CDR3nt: TGTGCCAGCAGCTTTGGGGACAGGGCTAACTATGGCTACACCTTC
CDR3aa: CASSFGDRANYGYTF

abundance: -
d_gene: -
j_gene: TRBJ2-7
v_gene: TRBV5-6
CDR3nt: TGTGCCAGCAGCCTACCCCCCTTCACCGTCTCCTACGAGCAGTACTTC
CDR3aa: CASSLPPFTVSYEQYF

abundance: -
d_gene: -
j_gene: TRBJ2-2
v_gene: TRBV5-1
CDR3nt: TGCGCCAGCAGCTTGGGACAGAACACCGGGGAGCTGTTTTTT
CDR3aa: CASSLGQNTGELFF

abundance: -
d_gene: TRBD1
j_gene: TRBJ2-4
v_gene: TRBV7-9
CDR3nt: TGTGCCAGCAGCCTCGGGACAGGAGAAAACATTCAGTACTTC
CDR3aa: CASSLGTGENIQYF

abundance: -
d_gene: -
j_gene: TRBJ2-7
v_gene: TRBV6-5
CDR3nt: TGTGCCAGCAGATCTAGGTTGGGCTACGAGCAGTACTTC
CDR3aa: CASRSRLGYEQYF

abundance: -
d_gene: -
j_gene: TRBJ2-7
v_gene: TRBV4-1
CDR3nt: TGCGCCAGCAGCCAAGATCTTTCGGCGGGTTGGACGAACGAGCAGTACTTC
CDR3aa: CASSQDLSAGWTNEQYF